What follows are 3 T cell receptor beta chains derived from one specimen sequenced in a study of T cells in Graves' hyperthyroidism and ophthalmopathy. RNA transcripts gave rise to amplified TCR beta CDR3 regions. A first-round RT-PCR of the TCR CDR3 used the HTBI primer set. TCRdb reprocessed the multiplex PCR reads via MiXCR and lists one record per CDR3 protein. The sample lists 300,000 to 450,000 distinct CDR3 sequences; roughly 14% were seen once. Material for sequencing was blood. The receptors here all came from a woman aged 55-69 years with Graves' hyperthyroidism.

This clonotype was recorded many times. The V call is TRBV11-2, the J call TRBJ1-1; 7 bases map to TRBD1. There are 15 residues in the CDR3. J gave up 0 bases and V 6 bases, and 7 bases lay outside the gene matches. Germline V gene lookup returns CDR1 SGHAT and CDR2 FQNNGV. CDR3 sequence (DNA): TGTGCCAGCAGTCCTAAGACAGGGTTGAACACTGAAGCTTTCTTT. Protein sequence: CASSPKTGLNTEAFF.

This chain joins TRBV4-1 and TRBJ2-3; 7 bases agree with TRBD2. Germline V gives CDR1 MGHRA, CDR2 YSYEKL. V lost 4 bases and J lost 0; bases outside the gene matches: 13. This CDR3 has 18 amino acids. CDR3 coding DNA: TGCGCCAGCAGCCGGATACTCGGGGGGAGGACTAGCACAGATACGCAGTATTTT. Its protein product is CASSRILGGRTSTDTQYF.

This clonotype was detected many times. The rearrangement links TRBV3-1 to TRBJ1-3; D is unresolved. CDR3 length: 14 residues. Germline CDR1 and CDR2: LGHDT and YNNKEL (reference sequence). V shed 4 bases and J shed 0 bases, with 7 bases lying between them. This CDR3 reads CASSRFPSGNTIYF. The CDR3 DNA reads as TGTGCCAGCAGCCGATTCCCCTCTGGAAACACCATATATTTT.